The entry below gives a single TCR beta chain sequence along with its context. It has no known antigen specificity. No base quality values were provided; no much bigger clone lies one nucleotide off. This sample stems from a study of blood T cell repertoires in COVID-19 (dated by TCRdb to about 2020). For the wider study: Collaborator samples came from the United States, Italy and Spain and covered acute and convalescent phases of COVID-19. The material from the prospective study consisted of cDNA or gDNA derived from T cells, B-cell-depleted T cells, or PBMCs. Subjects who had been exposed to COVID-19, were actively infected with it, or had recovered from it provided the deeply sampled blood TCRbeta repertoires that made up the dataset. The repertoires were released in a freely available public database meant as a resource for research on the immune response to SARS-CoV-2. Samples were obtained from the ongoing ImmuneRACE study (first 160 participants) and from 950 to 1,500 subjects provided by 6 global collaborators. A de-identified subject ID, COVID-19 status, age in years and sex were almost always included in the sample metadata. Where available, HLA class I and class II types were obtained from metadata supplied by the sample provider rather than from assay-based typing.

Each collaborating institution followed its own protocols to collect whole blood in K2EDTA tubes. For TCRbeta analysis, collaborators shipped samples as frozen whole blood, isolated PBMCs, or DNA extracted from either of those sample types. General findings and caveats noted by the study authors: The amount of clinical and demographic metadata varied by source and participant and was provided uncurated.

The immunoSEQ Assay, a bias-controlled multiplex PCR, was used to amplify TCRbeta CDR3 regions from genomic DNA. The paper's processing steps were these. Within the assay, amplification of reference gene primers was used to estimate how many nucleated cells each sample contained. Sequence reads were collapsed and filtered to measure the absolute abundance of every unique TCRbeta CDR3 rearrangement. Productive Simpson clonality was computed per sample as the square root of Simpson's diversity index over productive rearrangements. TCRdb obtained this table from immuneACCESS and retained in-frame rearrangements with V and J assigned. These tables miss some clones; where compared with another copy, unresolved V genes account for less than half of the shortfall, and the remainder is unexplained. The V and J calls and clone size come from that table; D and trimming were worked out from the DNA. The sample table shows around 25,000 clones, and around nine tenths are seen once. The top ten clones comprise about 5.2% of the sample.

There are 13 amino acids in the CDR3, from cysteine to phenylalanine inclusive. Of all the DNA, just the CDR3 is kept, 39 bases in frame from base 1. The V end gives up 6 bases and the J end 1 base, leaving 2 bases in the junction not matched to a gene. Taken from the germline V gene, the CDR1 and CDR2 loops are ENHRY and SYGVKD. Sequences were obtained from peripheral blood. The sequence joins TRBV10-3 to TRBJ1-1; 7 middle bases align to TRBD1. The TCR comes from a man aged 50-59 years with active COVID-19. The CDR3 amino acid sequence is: CAISGTANTEAFF. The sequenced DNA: TGTGCCATCAGCGGGACAGCGAACACTGAAGCTTTCTTT.